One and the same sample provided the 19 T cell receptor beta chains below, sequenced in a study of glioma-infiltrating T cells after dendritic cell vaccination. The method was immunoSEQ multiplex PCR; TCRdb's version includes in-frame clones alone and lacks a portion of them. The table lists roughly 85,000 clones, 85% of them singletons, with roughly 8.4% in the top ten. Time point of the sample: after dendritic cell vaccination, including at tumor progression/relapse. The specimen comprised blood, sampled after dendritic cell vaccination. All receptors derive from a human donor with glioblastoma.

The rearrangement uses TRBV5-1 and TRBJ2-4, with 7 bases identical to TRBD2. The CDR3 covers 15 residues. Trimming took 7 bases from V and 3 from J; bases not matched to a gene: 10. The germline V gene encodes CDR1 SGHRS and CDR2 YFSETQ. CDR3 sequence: CASDEGGKGKNIQYF. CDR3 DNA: TGCGCCAGCGACGAGGGAGGGAAAGGCAAAAACATTCAGTACTTC.

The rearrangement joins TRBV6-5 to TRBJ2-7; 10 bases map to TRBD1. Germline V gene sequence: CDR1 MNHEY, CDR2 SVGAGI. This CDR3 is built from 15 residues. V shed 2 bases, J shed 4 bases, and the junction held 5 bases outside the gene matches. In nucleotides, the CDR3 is TGTGCCAGCAGTTACAGATGGGACAGGGGATACGAGCAGTACTTC. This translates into CASSYRWDRGYEQYF.

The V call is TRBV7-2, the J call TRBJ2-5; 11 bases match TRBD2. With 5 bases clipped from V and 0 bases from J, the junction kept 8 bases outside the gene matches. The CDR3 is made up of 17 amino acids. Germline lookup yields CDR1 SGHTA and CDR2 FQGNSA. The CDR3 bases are TGTGCCAGCAGCCGAAAACGGGGACTAGCGGACCAAGAGACCCAGTACTTC. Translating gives CASSRKRGLADQETQYF.

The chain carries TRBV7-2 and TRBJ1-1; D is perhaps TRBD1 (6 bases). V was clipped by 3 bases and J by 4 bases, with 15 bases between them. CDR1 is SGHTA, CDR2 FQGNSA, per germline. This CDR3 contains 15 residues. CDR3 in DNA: TGTGCCAGCAGCTTCCTCCACACAGGGCCCACTGAAGCTTTCTTT. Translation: CASSFLHTGPTEAFF.

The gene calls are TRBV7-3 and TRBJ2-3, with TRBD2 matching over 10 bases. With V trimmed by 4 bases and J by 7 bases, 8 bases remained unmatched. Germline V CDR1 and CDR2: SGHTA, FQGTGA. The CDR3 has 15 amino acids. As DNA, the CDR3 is TGTGCCAGCAGCTCACGAGCGGGGGGGGACCATACGCAGTATTTT. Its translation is CASSSRAGGDHTQYF.

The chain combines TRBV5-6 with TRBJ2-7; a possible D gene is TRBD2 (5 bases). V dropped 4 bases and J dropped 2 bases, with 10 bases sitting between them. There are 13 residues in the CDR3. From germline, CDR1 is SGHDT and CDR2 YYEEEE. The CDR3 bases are TGTGCCAGCAGCCCGGGGTCAACCTACGAGCAGTACTTC. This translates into CASSPGSTYEQYF.

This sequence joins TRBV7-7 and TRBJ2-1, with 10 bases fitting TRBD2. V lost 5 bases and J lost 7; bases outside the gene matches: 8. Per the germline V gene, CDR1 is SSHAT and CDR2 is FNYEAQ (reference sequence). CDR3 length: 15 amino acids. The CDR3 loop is CASSQTSGARNEQFF. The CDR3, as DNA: TGTGCCAGCAGCCAAACTAGCGGGGCGAGGAATGAGCAGTTCTTC. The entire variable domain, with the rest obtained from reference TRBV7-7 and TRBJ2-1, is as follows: GAGVSQSPRYKVTKRGQDVTLRCDPISSHATLYWYQQALGQGPEFLTYFNYEAQPDKSGLPSDRFSAERPEGSISTLTIQRTEQRDSAMYRCASSQTSGARNEQFFGPGTRLTVL.

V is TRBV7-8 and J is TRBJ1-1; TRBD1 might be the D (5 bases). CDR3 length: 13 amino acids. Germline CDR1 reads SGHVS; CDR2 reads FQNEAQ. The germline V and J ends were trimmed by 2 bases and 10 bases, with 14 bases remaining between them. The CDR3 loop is CASSLLGPPGAFF. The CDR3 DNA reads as TGTGCCAGCAGCTTACTGGGGCCCCCGGGAGCTTTCTTT. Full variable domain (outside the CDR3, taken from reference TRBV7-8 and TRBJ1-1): GAGVSQSPRYKVAKRGQDVALRCDPISGHVSLFWYQQALGQGPEFLTYFQNEAQLDKSGLPSDRFFAERPEGSVSTLKIQRTQQEDSAVYLCASSLLGPPGAFFGQGTRLTVV.

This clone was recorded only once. The CDR3 DNA sequence: TGTGCCAGCAGCAAACGGTACGTAGCTAACTATGGCTACACCTTC. The encoded protein is CASSKRYVANYGYTF. This chain joins TRBV21-1 and TRBJ1-2. TRBV21-1 is a pseudogene locus. This CDR3 is 15 amino acids long.

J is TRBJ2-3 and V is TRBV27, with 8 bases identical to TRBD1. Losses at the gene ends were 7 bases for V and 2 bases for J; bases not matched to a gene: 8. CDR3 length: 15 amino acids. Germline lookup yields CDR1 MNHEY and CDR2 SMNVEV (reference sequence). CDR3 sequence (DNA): TGTGCCAGCAACTACAGGGGGATGGTCACAGATACGCAGTATTTT. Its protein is CASNYRGMVTDTQYF.

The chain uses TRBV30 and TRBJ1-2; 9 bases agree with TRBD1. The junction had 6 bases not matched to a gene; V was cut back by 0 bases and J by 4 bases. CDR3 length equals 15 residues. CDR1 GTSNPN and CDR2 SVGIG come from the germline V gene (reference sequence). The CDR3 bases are TGTGCCTGGAGTGTATGGACAGGGGAGGGCTATGGCTACACCTTC. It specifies CAWSVWTGEGYGYTF. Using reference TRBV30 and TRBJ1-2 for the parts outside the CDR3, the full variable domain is SQTIHQWPATLVQPVGSPLSLECTVEGTSNPNLYWYRQAAGRGLQLLFYSVGIGQISSEVPQNLSASRPQDRQFILSSKKLLLSDSGFYLCAWSVWTGEGYGYTFGSGTRLTVV.

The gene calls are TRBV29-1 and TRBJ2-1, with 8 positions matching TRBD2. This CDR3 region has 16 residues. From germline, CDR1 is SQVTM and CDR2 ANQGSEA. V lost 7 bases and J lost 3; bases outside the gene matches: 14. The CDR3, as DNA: TGCAGCGCCGCCAGTAGCGGGACCAGGGACTACAATGAGCAGTTCTTC. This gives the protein CSAASSGTRDYNEQFF.

The CDR3: CASSRDPVGGYTF. The CDR3 DNA sequence: TGTGCCAGTAGTAGAGACCCTGTCGGTGGCTACACCTTC. The V gene is TRBV19, the J gene TRBJ1-2; no reliable D call. Trimming pared 4 bases from V and 7 bases from J, leaving 13 bases between. This CDR3 is 13 amino acids long. Germline CDR1 reads LNHDA; CDR2 reads SQIVND (reference sequence).

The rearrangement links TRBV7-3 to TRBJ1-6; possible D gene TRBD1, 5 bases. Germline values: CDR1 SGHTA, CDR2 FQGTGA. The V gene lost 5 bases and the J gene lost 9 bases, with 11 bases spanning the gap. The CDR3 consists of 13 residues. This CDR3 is CASSVGAGSPLHF. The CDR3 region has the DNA TGTGCCAGCAGCGTAGGGGCAGGTTCACCCCTCCACTTT. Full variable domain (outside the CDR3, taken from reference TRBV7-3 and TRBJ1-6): GAGVSQTPSNKVTEKGKYVELRCDPISGHTALYWYRQSLGQGPEFLIYFQGTGAADDSGLPNDRFFAVRPEGSVSTLKIQRTERGDSAVYLCASSVGAGSPLHFGNGTRLTVT.

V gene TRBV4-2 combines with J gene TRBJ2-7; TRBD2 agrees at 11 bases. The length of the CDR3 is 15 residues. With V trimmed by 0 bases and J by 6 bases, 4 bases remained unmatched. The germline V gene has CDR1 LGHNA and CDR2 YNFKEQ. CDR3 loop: CASSQDLGLAVEQYF. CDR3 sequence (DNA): TGTGCCAGCAGCCAAGATTTGGGACTAGCGGTCGAGCAGTACTTC.

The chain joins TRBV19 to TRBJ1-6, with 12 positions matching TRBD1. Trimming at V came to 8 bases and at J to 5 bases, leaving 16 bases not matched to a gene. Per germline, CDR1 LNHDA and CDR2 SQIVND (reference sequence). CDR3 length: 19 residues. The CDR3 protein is CASGMRRSGTGGNNSPLHF. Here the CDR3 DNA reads TGTGCCAGTGGCATGCGTAGGTCCGGGACAGGGGGCAATAATTCACCCCTCCACTTT.

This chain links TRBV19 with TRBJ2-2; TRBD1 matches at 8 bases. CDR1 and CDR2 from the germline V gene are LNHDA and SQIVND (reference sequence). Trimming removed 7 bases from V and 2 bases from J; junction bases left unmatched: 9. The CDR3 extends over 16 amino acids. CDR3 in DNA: TGTGCCAGTACGGTGGCAGGGGGCCTAAACACCGGGGAGCTGTTTTTT. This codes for CASTVAGGLNTGELFF. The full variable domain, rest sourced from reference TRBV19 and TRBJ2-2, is DGGITQSPKYLFRKEGQNVTLSCEQNLNHDAMYWYRQDPGQGLRLIYYSQIVNDFQKGDIAEGYSVSREKKESFPLTVTSAQKNPTAFYLCASTVAGGLNTGELFFGEGSRLTVL.

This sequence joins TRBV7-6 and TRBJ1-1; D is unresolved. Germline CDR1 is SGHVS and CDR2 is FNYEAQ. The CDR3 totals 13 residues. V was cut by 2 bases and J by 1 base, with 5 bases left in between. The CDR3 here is CASSLIGNTEAFF. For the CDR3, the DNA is TGTGCCAGCAGCTTAATCGGGAACACTGAAGCTTTCTTT.

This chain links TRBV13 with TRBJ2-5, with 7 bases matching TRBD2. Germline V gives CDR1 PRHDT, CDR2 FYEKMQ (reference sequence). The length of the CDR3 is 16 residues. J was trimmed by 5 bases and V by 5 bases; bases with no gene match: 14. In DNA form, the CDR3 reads TGTGCCAGCAGCCAGCAAGCGGGATTCGAGCGGGAGACCCAGTACTTC. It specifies CASSQQAGFERETQYF.